Presented here are 25 T cell receptor beta chains from one specimen sequenced in a study of T cell repertoires in cytomegalovirus infection. Their recognized antigens are unknown. TCRdb re-analysed the reads in MiXCR, keeping a single row per CDR3 protein. The sample gives about 900,000 distinct CDR3 sequences, 30% to 40% of which show up once; about 14% is in the top ten. Sequences were derived from cultured CD8+ T cells from PBMCs, sampled from culture after CMV antigen stimulation. Receptor source: a human donor in good health (CMV status not recorded). Some clones in this sample may be carry-over from other donors' samples.

The chain combines TRBV6-2 or TRBV6-3 with TRBJ2-7; 8 bases line up with TRBD1. The CDR3 consists of 14 residues. CDR1 MNHEY and CDR2 SVGEGT come from the germline V gene. The CDR3 reads CATSLRTGPAEQYV. For the CDR3, the DNA is TGTGCCACCAGTTTACGGACAGGGCCTGCCGAGCAGTACGTC.

In its sample, this clonotype was seen a few times. The rearrangement uses TRBV4-3 and TRBJ2-3; D perhaps matches TRBD2 (7 bases). This CDR3 region has 17 residues. Deletions cut 4 bases from V and 2 bases from J, with 19 bases between. Germline-derived CDR1 and CDR2 are LGHNA and YSLEER. The CDR3 here is CASSRELGAGDTDTQYF. In DNA form, the CDR3 reads TGCGCCAGCAGCCGAGAGCTGGGGGCGGGGGACACAGATACGCAGTATTTT.

The chain carries TRBV7-3 and TRBJ1-2, with 9 bases aligning to TRBD1. V trimming: 7 bases; J trimming: 5 bases; junction bases outside the gene matches: 17. The length of the CDR3 is 17 residues. Per the germline V gene, CDR1 is SGHTA and CDR2 is FQGTGA. The CDR3 nucleotides read TGTGCCAGCACCCATGGTATTAGGGACAGGGAATTTTATGGCTACACCTTC. The encoded protein is CASTHGIRDREFYGYTF.

In its sample, this clonotype was seen once. The chain carries TRBV9 and TRBJ1-1; 7 bases are shared with TRBD1. The CDR3 is made up of 17 amino acids. V was clipped by 3 bases and J by 0 bases; unmatched bases: 11. Per the germline V gene, CDR1 is SGDLS and CDR2 is YYNGEE. DNA of the CDR3: TGTGCCAGCAGCGACCCGCACCAGGGGGAGATGAACACTGAAGCTTTCTTT. Translation: CASSDPHQGEMNTEAFF.

This chain links TRBV28 with TRBJ2-3; 10 positions agree with TRBD1. Germline V lookup: CDR1 MDHEN, CDR2 SYDVKM. Unmatched junction bases numbered 20, after V lost 8 bases and J lost 0 bases. The CDR3 loop spans 20 amino acids. The CDR3 is CASGYGTGAPSYPSTDTQYF. In nucleotides, the CDR3 is TGTGCCAGCGGCTATGGGACAGGGGCCCCTTCCTACCCTAGCACAGATACGCAGTATTTT.

The DNA for the CDR3 is TGTGCCAGCAGCGCATCACAGGGGGGTCAAGAGACCCAGTACTTC. Encoded protein: CASSASQGGQETQYF. The chain couples TRBV9 to TRBJ2-5; 8 bases align to TRBD1. Germline V lookup: CDR1 SGDLS, CDR2 YYNGEE. The CDR3 totals 15 residues. The trim removed 3 bases at V and 2 bases at J, leaving 6 bases unmatched.

The V and J genes are TRBV6-5 and TRBJ1-2; the D is unclear. This CDR3 comprises 12 residues. Germline CDR1 MNHEY, CDR2 SVGAGI. Trimming pared 4 bases from V and 6 bases from J, leaving 9 bases between. CDR3 region: CASSSYSNGYTF. The CDR3 nucleotides are TGTGCCAGCAGTTCCTATTCTAATGGCTACACCTTC.

This clonotype turned up a few times. This chain connects TRBV11-2 to TRBJ1-2; D is unclear. The germline V and J ends were trimmed by 3 bases and 2 bases, with 10 bases remaining between them. Looked up from germline, CDR1 is SGHAT and CDR2 is FQNNGV. The length of the CDR3 is 14 residues. The DNA for the CDR3 is TGTGCCAGCAGCTTTAGAGGGAAGAACTATGGCTACACCTTC. This sequence encodes CASSFRGKNYGYTF.

J is TRBJ2-3 and V is TRBV19; either TRBD1 or TRBD2 may fit D (5 bases each). Deletions cut 5 bases from V and 5 bases from J, with 14 bases between. This CDR3 is built from 14 residues. Per germline, CDR1 LNHDA and CDR2 SQIVND (reference sequence). DNA for the CDR3: TGTGCCAGTAGTCCCTCCCGGGGCGAAGATACGCAGTATTTT. The encoded protein is CASSPSRGEDTQYF.

The rearrangement links TRBV10-3 to TRBJ2-1, with D possibly matching TRBD1 (6 bases). The CDR3 is 14 amino acids. The germline gives CDR1 ENHRY, CDR2 SYGVKD. V lost 2 bases and J lost 4, with 9 bases in between. CDR3 sequence (DNA): TGTGCCATCAGTGAGGGGACACAGTACAATGAGCAGTTCTTC. This encodes CAISEGTQYNEQFF.

The table lists this clonotype with a few counts. The chain links TRBV12-3 or TRBV12-4 to TRBJ2-7, with D uncertain. CDR3 length equals 11 residues. The germline V and J ends were trimmed by 7 bases and 6 bases, with 10 bases remaining between them. CDR3 DNA sequence: TGTGCCAGCACCTCCCGAGGCGAGCAGTACTTC. Its translation: CASTSRGEQYF.

Worth noting for this clonotype: A read error may explain this, as a much larger clone is one base away. The J gene is TRBJ2-3, the V gene TRBV7-6; a possible D gene is TRBD1 (5 bases). Germline V gene sequence: CDR1 SGHVS, CDR2 FNYEAQ. The CDR3 contains 15 residues. V was pared by 4 bases and J by 1 base, with 12 bases between. The CDR3 sequence: CASSWTRGGTDTQYF. The DNA of the CDR3 is TGTGCCAGCAGCTGGACAAGGGGCGGCACAGATACGCAGTATTTT.

The chain has TRBV4-1 and TRBJ1-2, with D possibly matching TRBD1 (6 bases). V lost 0 bases and J lost 0, with 8 bases in between. Germline-derived CDR1 and CDR2 are MGHRA and YSYEKL. The length of the CDR3 is 15 residues. DNA of the CDR3: TGCGCCAGCAGCCAAGAATCAGGGGCTAACTATGGCTACACCTTC. Amino acids: CASSQESGANYGYTF.

This clonotype was observed a handful of times. The chain has TRBV7-2 and TRBJ1-2; D is possibly TRBD1 (6 bases). The CDR3 is 14 amino acids. Between the trimmed V and J ends, which lost 5 bases and 4 bases, there was a span of 14 bases. Germline CDR1 SGHTA, CDR2 FQGNSA. The CDR3 here is CASSISRGGYGYTF. CDR3 nucleotides: TGTGCCAGCAGCATATCCAGGGGAGGCTATGGCTACACCTTC.

This chain uses TRBV20-1 with TRBJ1-6, with 8 bases fitting TRBD1. Germline V gene data show CDR1 as DFQATT and CDR2 as SNEGSKA (reference sequence). Germline trimming cut 0 bases from V and 0 bases from J; bases unmatched to any gene: 10. The CDR3 runs to 19 residues. The CDR3 DNA is TGCAGTGCTAGAGATCAGGACAGGGTTCTTTCCTCCTATAATTCACCCCTCCACTTT. Its translation: CSARDQDRVLSSYNSPLHF.

Ten or more counts support this clonotype. V usage is TRBV12-3 or TRBV12-4 and J usage is TRBJ2-5, with 9 bases aligning to TRBD1. The ends lost 7 bases at V and 5 bases at J; junction bases unmatched: 14. The CDR3 totals 16 residues. The CDR3 DNA follows: TGTGCCAGCACTAGAGGCGGGACAGGGTTACGCGAGACCCAGTACTTC. Translation gives CASTRGGTGLRETQYF.

This clonotype was seen only once. This CDR3 is missing its conserved last phenylalanine or tryptophan, likely due to a read error. The gene calls are TRBV6-6 and TRBJ1-5, with D perhaps matching TRBD1 (5 bases). CDR1 MNHNY and CDR2 SVGAGI come from the germline V gene (reference sequence). The CDR3 is 14 amino acids. V was shortened by 5 bases and J by 7 bases, with 15 bases between the two germline ends. DNA of the CDR3: TGTGCCAGCAGTCGGATCGGGACTGGGCAGCCCCAGCATCTT. Amino acids: CASSRIGTGQPQHL.

V is TRBV20-1 and J is TRBJ2-7; 8 bases agree with TRBD1. J lost 2 bases, V lost 5 bases, and 5 bases had no gene match. The germline V gene has CDR1 DFQATT and CDR2 SNEGSKA (reference sequence). There are 13 residues in the CDR3. The CDR3 DNA reads as TGCAGTGCTCCCGGGACAGGCGCCTACGAGCAGTACTTC. Amino acids: CSAPGTGAYEQYF.

A few counts support this clonotype. This chain links TRBV4-2 with TRBJ2-3; possibly TRBD2 for D (6 bases). CDR3 length: 17 amino acids. Germline V lookup: CDR1 LGHNA, CDR2 YNFKEQ. V was pared by 0 bases and J by 0 bases, with 13 bases between. The DNA of the CDR3 is TGTGCCAGCAGCCAAGAGAGGATTAGCGGAAGCACAGATACGCAGTATTTT. This gives the protein CASSQERISGSTDTQYF.

The J gene is TRBJ2-7, the V gene TRBV20-1; 11 bases match TRBD2. The CDR3 contains 13 residues. Trimming took 3 bases from V and 4 from J; bases not matched to a gene: 2. In germline, CDR1 is DFQATT, CDR2 SNEGSKA (reference sequence). The CDR3 region has the DNA TGCAGTGCTAGGGGGACTAGCGGTTACGAGCAGTACTTC. Translation: CSARGTSGYEQYF.

This chain joins TRBV9 and TRBJ1-2; 9 bases line up with TRBD1. In germline, CDR1 is SGDLS, CDR2 YYNGEE. CDR3 length equals 15 residues. The trim removed 4 bases at V and 8 bases at J, leaving 12 bases unmatched. In nucleotides, the CDR3 is TGTGCCAGCAGCCCGTCCGGGACAGGGACCTACGGCTACACCTTC. It specifies CASSPSGTGTYGYTF.

This chain uses TRBV6-6 with TRBJ1-4; D call uncertain. CDR1 and CDR2 (germline): MNHNY, SVGAGI (reference sequence). The V end was cut by 0 bases, the J end by 7 bases, with 15 bases between. The CDR3 has 16 amino acids. The CDR3 DNA sequence: TGTGCCAGCAGTTACTCGATTCGTTCGGGGAGTGAAAAACTGTTTTTT. Translating gives CASSYSIRSGSEKLFF.

With respect to this clonotype: At one boundary the junction diverges from the germline segment, which might be a read error. V is TRBV11-2 and J is TRBJ1-4, with TRBD1 as a possible D gene (6 bases). The CDR3 is 14 amino acids. Germline CDR1 SGHAT, CDR2 FQNNGV. The CDR3, as DNA: TGTGCTAGCAGCTTAGGCGGGGGCAATGAAAAACTGTTTTTT. Encoded protein: CASSLGGGNEKLFF. Full variable domain (missing parts from reference TRBV11-2 and TRBJ1-4): EAGVAQSPRYKIIEKRQSVAFWCNPISGHATLYWYQQILGQGPKLLIQFQNNGVVDDSQLPKDRFSAERLKGVDSTLKIQPAKLEDSAVYLCASSLGGGNEKLFFGSGTQLSVL.

Ten or more counts support this clonotype. The chain employs TRBV4-3 and TRBJ1-1, with D unclear. Trimming pared 1 base from V and 1 base from J, leaving 7 bases between. The CDR3 has 14 residues. CDR1 and CDR2 (germline): LGHNA, YSLEER. The CDR3 spells CASSQGGSNTEAFF. CDR3 nucleotides: TGCGCCAGCAGCCAAGGCGGCTCGAACACTGAAGCTTTCTTT.

The chain carries TRBV6-6 and TRBJ1-5; no definite D call. V shed 6 bases and J shed 5 bases, with 11 bases lying between them. The CDR3 is made up of 13 amino acids. Germline V gene sequence: CDR1 MNHNY, CDR2 SVGAGI (reference sequence). CDR3 sequence (DNA): TGTGCCAGCAGACCCAGCGAGGATCAGCCCCAGCATTTT. Translated: CASRPSEDQPQHF.